The 5 T cell receptor beta chains listed next were all sequenced from one sample in a study of vaccination and CD4 T cells after COVID-19. Oncomine TCR Beta short-read sequencing was applied to DNA from cultured CD4+ T cells. TCRdb re-derived calls from the PCR reads in MiXCR, one entry per CDR3 protein. The sample contains some 13,000 distinct CDR3 sequences, roughly 37% of which appear only once. What these receptors recognize is not known. The treatment: roughly nine-day PBMC culture with coronavirus spike peptide pools or control peptides (ViraFEST assay). Material: CD4+ T cells from blood, cultured in vitro. The origin of the receptors is a human donor who had recovered from COVID-19.

The V and J genes are TRBV2 and TRBJ2-7, with D tentatively TRBD1 (5 bases). The CDR3 is 13 residues long. The V gene lost 6 bases and the J gene lost 3 bases, with 12 bases spanning the gap. The germline gives CDR1 SNHLY, CDR2 FYNNEI. CDR3 loop: CASSRTSGYEQYF. As DNA, the CDR3 is TGTGCCAGCAGCCGGACATCCGGCTACGAGCAGTACTTC.

The chain employs TRBV6-4 and TRBJ1-5; no definite D call. The germline CDR1 and CDR2 sequences are MRHNA and SNTAGT. With 2 bases removed from V and 7 bases from J, the gap between germline ends came to 9 bases. The CDR3 length is 13 residues. The CDR3 DNA reads TGTGCCAGCAGTGACACCCGGGGACAGCCCCAGCATTTT. Translation gives CASSDTRGQPQHF.

This clonotype appeared a few times. V usage is TRBV20-1 and J usage is TRBJ2-7; D is possibly TRBD1 (5 bases). V was trimmed by 0 bases and J by 7 bases, leaving 13 bases between them. Looked up from germline, CDR1 is DFQATT and CDR2 is SNEGSKA (reference sequence). The CDR3 sequence is 13 residues long. The DNA of the CDR3 is TGCAGTGCTAGAGATTCTCAGGGCTGGGAGCAGTACTTC. Protein sequence: CSARDSQGWEQYF.

The V gene is TRBV20-1, the J gene TRBJ2-3; 10 bases are a match to TRBD2. This CDR3 comprises 14 residues. CDR1 is DFQATT, CDR2 SNEGSKA, per germline (reference sequence). Trimming removed 5 bases from V and 4 bases from J; junction bases left unmatched: 6. DNA of the CDR3: TGCAGTGCTTACCTAGCGGGAGAATCAGATACGCAGTATTTT. As protein: CSAYLAGESDTQYF.

The V call is TRBV28, the J call TRBJ1-4; D uncertain. Trimming took off 5 bases at V and 8 bases at J, with 15 bases between the two ends. This CDR3 comprises 14 residues. The germline gives CDR1 MDHEN, CDR2 SYDVKM. DNA for the CDR3: TGTGCCAGCAGTAAACGGGTCAGGAGGGAAAAACTGTTTTTT. This gives the protein CASSKRVRREKLFF.